This TCR beta chain derives from a study of technical replicates of blood from several donors. Assay: immunoSEQ multiplex PCR; the TCRdb copy retains only in-frame clones and omits some. The data hold approximately 52,000 clones, with about 82% observed a single time. This CDR3 contains 11 residues. Germline CDR1 and CDR2: DFQATT and SNEGSKA (reference sequence). V was clipped by 5 bases and J by 6 bases, with 11 bases between them. The sequence derives from a human donor in good health. Some clones in this sample may be carry-over from other donors' samples. The chain combines TRBV20-1 with TRBJ2-7; D may be TRBD2 (6 bases). Sequences were obtained from PBMCs. In DNA form, the CDR3 reads TGCAGTGCTGGAGGGGAGGTCGAGCAGTACTTC. This encodes CSAGGEVEQYF.